This T cell receptor (beta chain) was retrieved from a study of blood T cell repertoires in COVID-19. In the study overall: Sample material is recorded as cDNA or gDNA derived from T cells, B-cell-depleted T cells, or PBMCs.

This clone was counted only a few times. Between the trimmed V and J ends, which lost 2 bases and 4 bases, there was a span of 9 bases. The CDR3 sequence is 13 residues long. Germline CDR1 is SGHNT and CDR2 is YYREEE (reference sequence). Assay: immunoSEQ multiplex PCR; the TCRdb copy retains only in-frame clones and omits some. The sample lists fewer than 300,000 clones, approximately 82% occurring once. The V call is TRBV5-4, the J call TRBJ1-2, with D uncertain. Sequencing was performed on peripheral blood. This receptor was taken from a woman aged 65 to 85 with active or convalescent COVID-19. The CDR3 sequence: CASSFGGSYGYTF. CDR3 sequence (DNA): TGTGCCAGCAGCTTCGGAGGGAGCTATGGCTACACCTTC.